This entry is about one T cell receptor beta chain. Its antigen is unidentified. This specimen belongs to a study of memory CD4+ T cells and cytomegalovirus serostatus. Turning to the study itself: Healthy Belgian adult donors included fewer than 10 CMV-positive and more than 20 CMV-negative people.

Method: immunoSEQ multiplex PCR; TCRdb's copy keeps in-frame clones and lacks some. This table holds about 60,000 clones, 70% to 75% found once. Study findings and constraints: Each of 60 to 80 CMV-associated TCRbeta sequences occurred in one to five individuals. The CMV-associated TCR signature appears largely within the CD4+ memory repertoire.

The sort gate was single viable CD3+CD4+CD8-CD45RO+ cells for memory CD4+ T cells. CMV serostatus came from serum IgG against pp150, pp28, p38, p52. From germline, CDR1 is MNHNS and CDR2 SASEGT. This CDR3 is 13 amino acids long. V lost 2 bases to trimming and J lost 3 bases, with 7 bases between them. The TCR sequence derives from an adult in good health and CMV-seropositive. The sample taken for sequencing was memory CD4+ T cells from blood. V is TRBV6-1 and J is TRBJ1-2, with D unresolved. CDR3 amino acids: CASSETTHYGYTF. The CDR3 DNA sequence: TGTGCCAGCAGTGAAACAACTCACTATGGCTACACCTTC.